This TCR beta chain was identified during a study of T cell responses to AZD1222 COVID-19 vaccine. Overall study findings and caveats: Possibly, clonal diversity was underestimated; donors were largely white British and included more females. There were repertoire samples only from the period after the peak T cell response. Spike-wide vaccine-associated CD4 TCRs dominated at 160-218 and 743-854.

Turning to this clone: What it binds is not known.

Some clones are missing from TCRdb's copy, which holds only in-frame ones; the method was immunoSEQ multiplex PCR. In the table there are approximately 110,000 clones, 92% of which are singletons. CDR1 is SGHRS, CDR2 YFSETQ, per germline. This CDR3 is 14 amino acids long. The V and J ends lost 4 bases and 3 bases, in that order; junction bases with no gene match: 6. The chain carries TRBV5-1 and TRBJ2-7, with 8 positions matching TRBD2. The receptor was derived from an adult in good health. Specimen: peripheral blood, collected on day 0 of AZD1222 vaccination. CDR3 coding DNA: TGCGCCAGCAGCCCGGGAGGGTCCCTCTACGAGCAGTACTTC. Its protein product is CASSPGGSLYEQYF.